Shown below are 32 T cell receptor beta chains from a single sample sequenced in a study of a mutant IDH1 vaccine in newly diagnosed glioma. The data were produced by immunoSEQ multiplex PCR, yet TCRdb's version contains in-frame clones alone and is incomplete. The sample holds about 64,000 clones; around 85% are singletons and the top ten take approximately 9.5%. Time point here: week 11, during vaccination. Every vaccination contained 300 ug of the mutant IDH1 20-mer peptide and was paired with topical imiquimod. For these TCRs, the target antigens are not known. Sequencing was performed on PBMCs, taken from a glioma patient whose treatment included an IDH1 peptide vaccine. These receptors were taken from a woman aged 50 to 60 with glioma.

In its sample, this clone was seen once. V usage is TRBV5-1 and J usage is TRBJ2-1; D may be TRBD2 (5 bases). The V and J ends lost 0 bases and 9 bases respectively, with 10 bases between them. Per germline, CDR1 SGHRS and CDR2 YFSETQ. The CDR3 totals 13 residues. This chain's CDR3 is CASSLVFTSEQFF. DNA for the CDR3: TGCGCCAGCAGCTTGGTATTCACTAGTGAGCAGTTCTTC.

The chain links TRBV7-2 to TRBJ1-1; possible D gene TRBD1, 5 bases. The V end lost 1 base, the J end lost 6 bases, and 15 bases lay between the germline ends. Per germline, CDR1 SGHTA and CDR2 FQGNSA. This CDR3 has 15 residues. The CDR3: CASSLVKGFAAEAFF. CDR3 nucleotide sequence: TGTGCCAGCAGCTTAGTCAAGGGGTTTGCCGCTGAAGCTTTCTTT.

The chain has TRBV9 and TRBJ2-7; 7 nucleotides match TRBD2. The CDR3 extends over 15 amino acids. CDR1 is SGDLS, CDR2 YYNGEE, per germline. V was pared by 4 bases and J by 1 base, with 8 bases of the junction left unmatched. The CDR3 DNA sequence: TGTGCCAGCAGCCCCGCTGGGGGGGGGTCCTACGAGCAGTACTTC. It translates to CASSPAGGGSYEQYF.

The rearrangement links TRBV2 to TRBJ2-1; D is ambiguous. CDR1 is SNHLY and CDR2 is FYNNEI in the germline V gene. V lost 5 bases and J 10 bases, leaving 15 bases between the germline ends. The CDR3 has 13 amino acids. This chain's CDR3 is CASSSSSWSEQFF. The CDR3 DNA follows: TGTGCCAGCAGTTCTTCTAGTTGGAGCGAGCAGTTCTTC. The full variable domain, with the rest looked up from reference TRBV2 and TRBJ2-1, is EPEVTQTPSHQVTQMGQEVILRCVPISNHLYFYWYRQILGQKVEFLVSFYNNEISEKSEIFDDQFSVERPDGSNFTLKIRSTKLEDSAMYFCASSSSSWSEQFFGPGTRLTVL.

The J gene is TRBJ1-5, the V gene TRBV28, with TRBD1 matching 7 bases. Per the germline V gene, CDR1 is MDHEN and CDR2 is SYDVKM. CDR3 size: 12 residues. J lost 6 bases, V lost 7 bases, and 3 bases had no gene match. The CDR3 nucleotides read TGTGCCAGCACCACAGGGGTTCAGCCCCAGCATTTT. Residues: CASTTGVQPQHF.

CDR3 DNA sequence: TGCGCCAGCAGTTCGGGACAGGCCCCCTCTGAAGCTTTCTTT. As protein: CASSSGQAPSEAFF. The chain recombines TRBV5-1 with TRBJ1-1, with 8 bases lining up with TRBD1. Trimming cost V 5 bases and J 6 bases; bases outside gene matches: 9. Looked up from germline, CDR1 is SGHRS and CDR2 is YFSETQ. CDR3 length: 14 residues.

This chain joins TRBV6-5 and TRBJ1-1; 7 nucleotides line up with TRBD1. This CDR3 is built from 14 residues. Germline V gives CDR1 MNHEY, CDR2 SVGAGI. The V segment lost 6 bases and the J segment 4 bases; nucleotides outside the gene matches: 8. The CDR3 DNA is TGTGCCAGCAGGAGAGACAGGGACATCACTGAAGCTTTCTTT. As protein: CASRRDRDITEAFF.

The genes are TRBV30 and TRBJ2-1; D call uncertain. The germline V and J ends were trimmed by 2 bases and 9 bases, with 11 bases remaining between them. This CDR3 contains 12 residues. CDR1 and CDR2 (germline): GTSNPN, SVGIG (reference sequence). CDR3 amino acids: CAWSKGYSEQFF. The DNA of the CDR3 is TGTGCCTGGAGTAAGGGTTATAGTGAGCAGTTCTTC.

The DNA of the CDR3 is TGTGCCAGCAGCTTCCCCGGCGGGGAAGAGACCCAGTACTTC. Encoded protein: CASSFPGGEETQYF. The chain combines TRBV5-6 with TRBJ2-5; maybe TRBD2 (6 bases). The CDR3 contains 14 residues. Trimming took 2 bases from V and 3 from J, leaving 11 bases between them. CDR1 and CDR2 (germline): SGHDT, YYEEEE.

CDR3 DNA sequence: TGTGCCAGCAGCTTAGCCGGGGAGGTCACTGAAGCTTTCTTT. Amino acid sequence: CASSLAGEVTEAFF. This rearrangement joins TRBV7-2 to TRBJ1-1; unclear D gene. Germline values: CDR1 SGHTA, CDR2 FQGNSA. Trimming shortened V by 0 bases and J by 4 bases, and 9 bases separated the two germline ends. This CDR3 is built from 14 residues.

In nucleotides, the CDR3 is TGCGCCAGCAGCCAAGACGCTCCAGGGTCCCCCTACAATGAGCAGTTCTTC. It yields the protein CASSQDAPGSPYNEQFF. This chain links TRBV4-3 with TRBJ2-1; D is perhaps TRBD1 (5 bases). Germline V gives CDR1 LGHNA, CDR2 YSLEER. V shed 0 bases and J shed 2 bases, with 14 bases lying between them. The length of the CDR3 is 17 residues.

The chain has TRBV2 and TRBJ1-6; the D is unclear. The V gene lost 8 bases and the J gene lost 7 bases, with 6 bases spanning the gap. The CDR3 contains 11 residues. From germline, CDR1 is SNHLY and CDR2 FYNNEI. The CDR3 reads CASGLNSPLHF. Written as DNA, the CDR3 is TGTGCCAGCGGACTAAATTCACCCCTCCACTTT.

This chain connects TRBV29-1 to TRBJ2-5, with 8 bases aligning to TRBD1. The CDR3 is 13 amino acids. Germline assignment: CDR1 SQVTM and CDR2 ANQGSEA. J was trimmed by 4 bases and V by 5 bases; bases with no gene match: 6. As DNA, the CDR3 is TGCAGCGTTCAATCAGGGGGCATAGAGACCCAGTACTTC. Protein: CSVQSGGIETQYF.

A remark on this clone: Within the sample, other DNA sequences also encode this same CDR3. The chain links TRBV6-6 to TRBJ2-1; 7 positions agree with TRBD2. Germline V gene lookup returns CDR1 MNHNY and CDR2 SVGAGI (reference sequence). Trimming took 10 bases from V and 3 from J; bases not matched to a gene: 9. The length of the CDR3 is 14 residues. As DNA, the CDR3 is TGTGCCACCCGGGAGGCAGGGAGCTACAATGAGCAGTTCTTC. This translates into CATREAGSYNEQFF.

The chain combines TRBV27 with TRBJ2-7, with 12 bases identical to TRBD2. V lost 5 bases, J lost 5 bases, and 7 bases stayed unmatched. Germline loops: CDR1 MNHEY, CDR2 SMNVEV (reference sequence). The CDR3 is 15 amino acids. The CDR3 sequence: CASSQGLAGRDEQYF. Here the CDR3 DNA reads TGTGCCAGCAGTCAAGGACTAGCGGGGAGGGACGAGCAGTACTTC.

The J gene is TRBJ2-5, the V gene TRBV6-6, with unresolved D. The CDR3 has 12 residues. The V end was cut by 0 bases, the J end by 5 bases, with 4 bases between. Germline V gene lookup returns CDR1 MNHNY and CDR2 SVGAGI (reference sequence). The CDR3 sequence: CASSYSLETQYF. The DNA of the CDR3 is TGTGCCAGCAGTTACTCCCTTGAGACCCAGTACTTC.

This rearrangement joins TRBV30 to TRBJ1-5; TRBD1 aligns across 7 bases. Germline lookup yields CDR1 GTSNPN and CDR2 SVGIG (reference sequence). The CDR3 consists of 13 residues. Trimming took 5 bases from V and 5 from J; bases not matched to a gene: 6. CDR3 loop: CAWSHRGHQPQHF. The DNA for the CDR3 is TGTGCCTGGTCCCACAGGGGACATCAGCCCCAGCATTTT.

The chain joins TRBV5-4 to TRBJ2-6; D call uncertain. The ends were cut back, 5 bases at V and 4 bases at J, with 13 bases in the middle. Germline V lookup: CDR1 SGHNT, CDR2 YYREEE (reference sequence). This CDR3 has 15 residues. DNA for the CDR3: TGTGCCAGCAGGCGGATTGGTGGCGGGGCCAACGTCCTGACTTTC. Its translation: CASRRIGGGANVLTF.

The rearrangement links TRBV10-3 to TRBJ1-5; the match to TRBD1 covers 7 bases. V was clipped by 6 bases and J by 2 bases; unmatched bases: 7. The CDR3 covers 15 residues. Germline V gene lookup returns CDR1 ENHRY and CDR2 SYGVKD. CDR3 nucleotides: TGTGCCATCAGCCCCACAGGGGATGGCAATCAGCCCCAGCATTTT. It translates to CAISPTGDGNQPQHF.

This clone was seen a single time. The chain is built from TRBV19 and TRBJ1-1; 8 bases line up with TRBD1. Germline CDR1 LNHDA, CDR2 SQIVND (reference sequence). The CDR3 sequence is 13 residues long. J lost 5 bases, V lost 8 bases, and 7 bases had no gene match. Here the CDR3 reads CASGTGSRTEAFF. The CDR3 DNA reads TGTGCCAGTGGGACAGGTTCAAGAACTGAAGCTTTCTTT.

V usage is TRBV7-9 and J usage is TRBJ1-3, with D uncertain. Trimming removed 5 bases at V and 2 bases at J, with 10 bases between. In germline, CDR1 is SEHNR, CDR2 FQNEAQ (reference sequence). The CDR3 runs to 14 residues. The CDR3 DNA follows: TGTGCCAGCAGCGCCCCGGCCGCTGGAAACACCATATATTTT. Translating it yields CASSAPAAGNTIYF.

The chain employs TRBV5-4 and TRBJ2-3, with 12 bases lining up with TRBD2. The V gene's germline CDR1 is SGHNT and CDR2 YYREEE (reference sequence). The V segment lost 4 bases and the J segment 5 bases; nucleotides outside the gene matches: 5. The length of the CDR3 is 15 residues. The CDR3, as DNA: TGTGCCAGCAGCCCCTCGACTAGCGGGGGAGATACGCAGTATTTT. Translation gives CASSPSTSGGDTQYF.

V usage is TRBV5-1 and J usage is TRBJ2-7; either TRBD1 or TRBD2 may fit D (5 bases each). CDR1 is SGHRS and CDR2 is YFSETQ in the germline V gene. The ends were cut back, 3 bases at V and 7 bases at J, with 11 bases in the middle. The CDR3 is made up of 12 amino acids. DNA of the CDR3: TGCGCCAGCAGCTCCGGGGCGCGGGAGCAGTACTTC. It encodes CASSSGAREQYF. Full variable domain (missing parts from reference TRBV5-1 and TRBJ2-7): KAGVTQTPRYLIKTRGQQVTLSCSPISGHRSVSWYQQTPGQGLQFLFEYFSETQRNKGNFPGRFSGRQFSNSRSEMNVSTLELGDSALYLCASSSGAREQYFGPGTRLTVT.

The sample holds a few counts of this clone. At one of its ends the junction is not consistent with the germline gene, which may arise from a read error. The chain uses TRBV20-1 and TRBJ1-1; D is undetermined. The CDR3 runs to 10 residues. Germline V gene data show CDR1 as DFQATT and CDR2 as SNEGSKA (reference sequence). The CDR3 reads CSARATPAFF. CDR3 DNA: TGCAGTGCAAGAGCCACCCCGGCTTTCTTT.

This clone is classed as medium-sized. CDR3 nucleotide sequence: TGTGCCAGCCGGGGGCAATCGAATGAAAAACTGTTTTTT. This translates into CASRGQSNEKLFF. The gene calls are TRBV13 and TRBJ1-4; D may be TRBD1 (6 bases). CDR3 length: 13 amino acids. The V and J ends lost 8 bases and 5 bases respectively, with 12 bases between them. Germline CDR1 PRHDT, CDR2 FYEKMQ (reference sequence).

The J gene is TRBJ1-1, the V gene TRBV10-3, with 7 bases that match TRBD1. CDR1 ENHRY and CDR2 SYGVKD come from the germline V gene. The V segment lost 11 bases and the J segment 5 bases; nucleotides outside the gene matches: 11. The CDR3 consists of 13 residues. The CDR3 DNA sequence: TGTGCCGCTAGGGACAGAGAAGGGACTGAAGCTTTCTTT. Protein: CAARDREGTEAFF.

The gene calls are TRBV27 and TRBJ2-7; D possibly corresponds to TRBD1 (6 bases). CDR1 and CDR2 from the germline V gene are MNHEY and SMNVEV (reference sequence). Trimming took off 5 bases at V and 5 bases at J, with 22 bases between the two ends. The CDR3 sequence is 16 residues long. The DNA of the CDR3 is TGTGCCAGCAGTAACAGGGCAGGCAGACCTGGGGACGAGCAGTACTTC. It codes for CASSNRAGRPGDEQYF.

The chain is built from TRBV4-3 and TRBJ1-5; D not resolved. V dropped 2 bases and J dropped 5 bases, with 7 bases sitting between them. The germline CDR1 and CDR2 sequences are LGHNA and YSLEER. The CDR3 has 13 residues. This CDR3 is CASSQPSYQPQHF. CDR3 DNA: TGCGCCAGCAGCCAACCGTCTTATCAGCCCCAGCATTTT.

This chain joins TRBV28 and TRBJ1-3, with D possibly being TRBD1 (5 bases). The CDR3 consists of 15 residues. The V end lost 3 bases, the J end lost 4 bases, and 13 bases lay between the germline ends. Germline V gives CDR1 MDHEN, CDR2 SYDVKM. CDR3 nucleotides: TGTGCCAGCAGTTTGCCGGTGACAGCCGGAAACACCATATATTTT. Translating it yields CASSLPVTAGNTIYF.

The genes are TRBV6-5 and TRBJ1-6; the D gene is possibly TRBD1 (6 bases). This CDR3 has 15 residues. CDR1 is MNHEY and CDR2 is SVGAGI in the germline V gene. Trimming removed 0 bases from V and 6 bases from J, with 9 bases in between. The CDR3 spells CASSYSKQGNSPLHF. CDR3 nucleotides: TGTGCCAGCAGTTACTCGAAACAGGGTAATTCACCCCTCCACTTT.

The J gene is TRBJ1-6, the V gene TRBV7-8; the D gene is possibly TRBD1 (5 bases). Trimming shortened V by 10 bases and J by 0 bases, and 16 bases separated the two germline ends. The CDR3 length is 16 residues. In germline, CDR1 is SGHVS, CDR2 FQNEAQ. The DNA of the CDR3 is TGTGCCACCCTAGGGGACGCGAGCTCCTATAATTCACCCCTCCACTTT. Translating it yields CATLGDASSYNSPLHF.

The V and J genes are TRBV7-2 and TRBJ1-4; D ambiguous. This CDR3 contains 14 residues. Looked up from germline, CDR1 is SGHTA and CDR2 is FQGNSA. Trimming removed 3 bases from V and 8 bases from J, with 13 bases in between. In DNA, the CDR3 is TGTGCCAGCAGCTTTGACACCTTTGGGGAAAAACTGTTTTTT. This sequence encodes CASSFDTFGEKLFF.